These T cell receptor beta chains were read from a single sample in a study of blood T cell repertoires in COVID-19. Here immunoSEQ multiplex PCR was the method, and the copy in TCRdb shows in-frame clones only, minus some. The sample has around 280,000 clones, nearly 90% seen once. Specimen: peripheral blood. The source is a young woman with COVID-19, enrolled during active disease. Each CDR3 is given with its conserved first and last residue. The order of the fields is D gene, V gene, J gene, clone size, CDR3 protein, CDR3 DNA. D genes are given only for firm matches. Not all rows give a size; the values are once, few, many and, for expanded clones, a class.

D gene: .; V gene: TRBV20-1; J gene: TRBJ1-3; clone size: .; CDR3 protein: CSASKGQLSGNTIYF; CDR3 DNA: TGCAGTGCTAGTAAGGGACAACTCTCTGGAAACACCATATATTTT
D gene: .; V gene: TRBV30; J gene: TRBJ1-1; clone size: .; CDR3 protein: CAWGGGAEAFF; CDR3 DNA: TGTGCCTGGGGTGGGGGGGCTGAAGCTTTCTTT
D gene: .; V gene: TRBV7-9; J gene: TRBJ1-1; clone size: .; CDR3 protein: CASSSGFNQNTEAFF; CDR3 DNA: TGTGCCAGCAGCTCCGGTTTTAACCAGAACACTGAAGCTTTCTTT
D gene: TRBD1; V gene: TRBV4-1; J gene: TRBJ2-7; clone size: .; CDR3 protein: CASSPRQGAPVEQYF; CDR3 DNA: TGCGCCAGCAGCCCAAGACAGGGGGCCCCCGTCGAGCAGTACTTC
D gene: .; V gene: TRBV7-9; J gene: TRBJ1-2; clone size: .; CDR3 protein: CASTTPGLGKIYGYTF; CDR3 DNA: TGTGCCAGCACCACTCCGGGCCTCGGGAAAATTTATGGCTACACCTTC
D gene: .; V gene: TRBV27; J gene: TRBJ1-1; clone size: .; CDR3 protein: CAIPPGASVCWEAFF; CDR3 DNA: TGTGCCATCCCCCCTGGTGCCAGTGTCTGCTGGGAAGCTTTCTTT
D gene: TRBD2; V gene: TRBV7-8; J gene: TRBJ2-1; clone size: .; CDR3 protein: CASSSGLAGAFFVDEQFF; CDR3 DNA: TGTGCCAGCAGCTCAGGACTAGCGGGGGCTTTTTTCGTCGATGAGCAGTTCTTC
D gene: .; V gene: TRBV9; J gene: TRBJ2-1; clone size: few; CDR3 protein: CASSVGVGGSYNEQFF; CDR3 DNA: TGTGCCAGCAGCGTCGGGGTTGGTGGGTCCTACAATGAGCAGTTCTTC
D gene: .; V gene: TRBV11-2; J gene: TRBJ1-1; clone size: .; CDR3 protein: CASSPGYTEAFF; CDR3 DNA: TGTGCCAGCAGCCCCGGGTACACTGAAGCTTTCTTT
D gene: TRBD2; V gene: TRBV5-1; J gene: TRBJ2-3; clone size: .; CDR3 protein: CASSSIQPAGGLDTQYF; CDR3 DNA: TGCGCCAGCAGCAGCATACAACCAGCGGGGGGCTTAGATACGCAGTATTTT
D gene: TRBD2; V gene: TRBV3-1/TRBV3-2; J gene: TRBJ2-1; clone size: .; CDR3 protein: CASSRGEAGAYNEQFF; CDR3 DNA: TGTGCCAGCAGCCGAGGGGAGGCGGGGGCCTACAATGAGCAGTTCTTC
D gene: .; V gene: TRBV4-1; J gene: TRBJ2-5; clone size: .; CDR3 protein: CASSLLTGIGETQYF; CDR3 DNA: TGCGCCAGCAGCCTTTTAACAGGGATCGGAGAGACCCAGTACTTC
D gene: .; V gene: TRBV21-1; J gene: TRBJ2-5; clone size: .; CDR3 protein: CARLRDRVGETQYF; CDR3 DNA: TGTGCCAGGTTACGGGACAGGGTAGGAGAGACCCAGTACTTC
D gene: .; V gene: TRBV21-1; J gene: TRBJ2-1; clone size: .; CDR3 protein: CASSKETTSGGPSSYNEQFF; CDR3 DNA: TGTGCCAGCAGCAAAGAAACGACTAGCGGGGGGCCTAGCTCCTACAATGAGCAGTTCTTC
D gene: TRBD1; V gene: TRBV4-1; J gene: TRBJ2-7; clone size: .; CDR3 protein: CASSQTGGEQYF; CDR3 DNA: TGCGCCAGCAGCCAAACAGGGGGCGAGCAGTACTTC
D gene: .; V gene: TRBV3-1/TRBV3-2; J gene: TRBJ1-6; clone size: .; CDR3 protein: CASSTRLTNNSPLHF; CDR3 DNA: TGTGCCAGCAGTACAAGATTGACAAATAATTCACCCCTCCACTTT
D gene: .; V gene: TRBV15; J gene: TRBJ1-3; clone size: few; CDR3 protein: CATSSYRESPAGNTIYF; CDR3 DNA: TGTGCCACCAGCAGTTACAGGGAAAGTCCGGCTGGAAACACCATATATTTT
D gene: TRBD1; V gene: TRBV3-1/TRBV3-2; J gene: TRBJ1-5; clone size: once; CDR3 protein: CASSQGKTGGLDSNQPQHF; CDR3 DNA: TGTGCCAGCAGCCAGGGTAAAACAGGGGGATTGGATAGCAATCAGCCCCAGCATTTT